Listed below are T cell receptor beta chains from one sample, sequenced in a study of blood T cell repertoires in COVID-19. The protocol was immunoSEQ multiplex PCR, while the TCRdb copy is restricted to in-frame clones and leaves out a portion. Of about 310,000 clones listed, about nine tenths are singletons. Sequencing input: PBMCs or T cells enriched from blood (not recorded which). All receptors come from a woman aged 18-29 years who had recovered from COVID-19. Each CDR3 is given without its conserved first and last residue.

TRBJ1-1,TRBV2,ASSDRENTEAF
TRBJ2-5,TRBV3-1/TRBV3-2,ASSPRTSGSQETQY
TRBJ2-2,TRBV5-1,ASSPGSGDTGELF
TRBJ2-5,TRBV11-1,ASSLARLAAQETQY
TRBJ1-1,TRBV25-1,ASSANGDTEAF
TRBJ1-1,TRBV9,ASSPRWLNTEAF
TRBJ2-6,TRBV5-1,ASRTGPGANVLT
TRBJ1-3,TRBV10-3,ASLPSSGGAGNTIY
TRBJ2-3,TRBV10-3,AIGDPAGANTQY
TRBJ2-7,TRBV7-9,ASSSRDKLSYEQY
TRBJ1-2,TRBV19,ASSIDTGGGIYGYT
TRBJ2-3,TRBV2,ASSGLRRDRVTDTQY
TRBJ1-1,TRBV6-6,ASSYWAGWGTEAF
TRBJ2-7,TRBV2,ASSEAAGFGEQY
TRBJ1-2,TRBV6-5,ASSSRDESNYGYT
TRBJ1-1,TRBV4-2,ASSQDRGLNTEAF
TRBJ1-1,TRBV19,ASSRWEGPEAF
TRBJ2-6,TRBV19,ASSIGRFSGANVLT
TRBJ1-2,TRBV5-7,ASSLVDRGIRTNYGYT
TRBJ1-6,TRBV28,ASSSRVKDSPLH
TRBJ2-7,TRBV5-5,ASSLEASEDYEQY
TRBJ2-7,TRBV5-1,ASSLGPTGVTGEQY
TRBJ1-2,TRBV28,ASSLNIYGYT
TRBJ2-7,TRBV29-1,SVVRDRDEQY
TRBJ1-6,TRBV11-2,ASSANRDPLH
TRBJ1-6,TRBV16,ASSQSAFQQTPLH
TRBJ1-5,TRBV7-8,ASSREVTFQGQPQH
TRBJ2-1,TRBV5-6,ASSWRIAGKSYNEQF
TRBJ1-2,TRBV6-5,ASSEGQGVFGYT
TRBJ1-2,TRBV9,ASSVARATGTLGGYGYT
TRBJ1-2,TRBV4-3,ASSRTGGNDYGYT
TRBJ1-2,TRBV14,ASSQGANYGYT
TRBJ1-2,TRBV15,ATRRDRENYGYT
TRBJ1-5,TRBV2,ASRAGTYDGNQPQH
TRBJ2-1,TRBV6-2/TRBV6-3,ASSGSGTSGLNEQF
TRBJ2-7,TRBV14,ASSQDRASSYEQY
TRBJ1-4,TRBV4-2,ASSTRQGTNEKLF
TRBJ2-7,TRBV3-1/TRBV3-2,ASSQGGTGYYEQY
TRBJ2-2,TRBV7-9,ASSRQGLANTGELF
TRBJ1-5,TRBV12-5,ASGLPPPDREANQPQH
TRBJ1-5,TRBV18,ASSPPGQGVGQPQH
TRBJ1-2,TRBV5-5,ASSLQGHSNYGYT
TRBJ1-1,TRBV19,ASSNDPGQGSEAF
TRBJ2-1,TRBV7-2,ASSLLAGVLNEQF
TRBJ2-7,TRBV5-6,ASSFGTGRNEQY
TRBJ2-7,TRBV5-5,ASSLEWAGPYEQY
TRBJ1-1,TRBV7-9,ASSLSSGTGGTEAF
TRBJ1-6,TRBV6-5,ASSYGEWNNSPLH
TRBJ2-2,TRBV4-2,ASSQAGSRGSNTGELF
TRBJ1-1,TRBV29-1,SVEGSGVEAF
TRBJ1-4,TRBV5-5,ASTPGSLGGREKLF
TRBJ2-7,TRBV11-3,ASSLGQGDEQY
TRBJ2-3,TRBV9,ASSVASGQRTDTQY
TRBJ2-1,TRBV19,ASSMGSSYNEQF
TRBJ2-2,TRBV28,ASSPPDTSVGGELF
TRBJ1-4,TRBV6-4,ASSDGHPNEKLF
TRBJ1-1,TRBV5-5,ASSLDLVNTEAF
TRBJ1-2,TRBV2,ASSERAGSYGYT
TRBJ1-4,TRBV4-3,ASSQDLMSGATNEKLF
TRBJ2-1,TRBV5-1,ASSSQVGRYNEQF